The source of this T cell receptor (beta chain) is a study of lymphopenia after photon versus proton radiotherapy. Study-level points and caveats: Proton therapy kept repertoires fairly stable, unlike photons, which gained effector/memory cells.

Points on this clone: The antigen remains undetermined.

Trimming shortened V by 3 bases and J by 4 bases, and 12 bases separated the two germline ends. CDR3 length: 14 amino acids. Germline-derived CDR1 and CDR2 are SGHTA and FQGNSA. Only in-frame clones appear in the TCRdb table, and some are missing; sequencing was by immunoSEQ multiplex PCR. The sample lists 30,000 or so clones, just under 90% occurring once. This receptor was taken from a woman in her sixties or seventies with cholangiocarcinoma. Some clones in this sample may be carry-over from other donors' samples. The starting material was peripheral blood, obtained from a patient treated with proton-based radiotherapy. The V gene is TRBV7-2, the J gene TRBJ2-5; D is unresolved. In DNA, the CDR3 is TGTGCCAGCAGCTTTAGTGGGTCTGGAGAGACCCAGTACTTC. It codes for CASSFSGSGETQYF.